This passage covers 10 T cell receptor beta chains from one sample sequenced in a study of prognosis after radiotherapy for stage I lung cancer. Genomic DNA served as the source from which two-round multiplex PCR generated TCR beta CDR3 amplicons. During first-round PCR, primers specific to each TRBV and TRBJ gene were used. TCRdb re-analysed the multiplex PCR reads in MiXCR, keeping a single row per CDR3 protein. The sample includes 45,000 to 70,000 distinct CDR3 sequences, less than 30% of them seen just once. The input for sequencing was PBMCs, taken before or after stereotactic body radiation therapy (not recorded which). The receptors were sampled from a donor aged 50 or older with non-small cell lung cancer.

As regards this clonotype: An end of the junction does not agree with germline; a read error may underlie this. In DNA form, the CDR3 reads TGTGCCTGCAGTCTCGGGACAGCAGCTAACTATTGCTACACCTTC. The encoded protein is CACSLGTAANYCYTF. The chain combines TRBV12-3 or TRBV12-4 with TRBJ1-2, with 7 bases fitting TRBD1. This CDR3 is 15 amino acids long.

In its sample, this clonotype was seen many times. The V gene is TRBV6-9, the J gene TRBJ1-4, with 10 positions matching TRBD1. This CDR3 comprises 16 residues. CDR1 and CDR2 from the germline V gene are MNHGY and SVAAGI. V trimming: 4 bases; J trimming: 5 bases; junction bases outside the gene matches: 7. The CDR3 region is CASSSSPGQGNEKLFF. CDR3 nucleotides: TGTGCCAGCAGTTCCTCCCCGGGACAGGGGAATGAAAAACTGTTTTTT.

This clonotype was detected ten times or more. The V gene is TRBV20-1, the J gene TRBJ2-2; D is perhaps TRBD1 or TRBD2 (5 bases each). CDR3 length: 15 amino acids. Trimming took 3 bases from V and 0 from J, leaving 11 bases between them. Germline values: CDR1 DFQATT, CDR2 SNEGSKA (reference sequence). The chain's CDR3 is CSASSGSANTGELFF. CDR3 DNA: TGCAGTGCTAGTTCAGGGAGTGCGAACACCGGGGAGCTGTTTTTT.

Details on this clonotype: A read error is the likely source, as a far larger clone sits one nucleotide away. J is TRBJ1-6 and V is TRBV6-8; D may be TRBD1 (6 bases). Deletions cut 6 bases from V and 9 bases from J, with 21 bases between. The length of the CDR3 is 16 residues. CDR1 is MNHGY and CDR2 is SAAAGT in the germline V gene. The CDR3 bases are TGTGCCAGCAGACAGACCGGGACAAGGGTATCTTCACCCCTCCACTTT. It codes for CASRQTGTRVSSPLHF.

This clonotype occurred many times. The chain has TRBV6-1 and TRBJ2-5; D not resolved. The CDR3 covers 14 residues. Deletions cut 0 bases from V and 4 bases from J, with 9 bases between. The germline gives CDR1 MNHNS, CDR2 SASEGT. DNA of the CDR3: TGTGCCAGCAGTGAAGCGGCGACATTAGAGACCCAGTACTTC. This codes for CASSEAATLETQYF.

Regarding this clonotype: Just one base apart from a much larger clone, this may be a read error. V is TRBV29-1 and J is TRBJ1-1; the D is unclear. This CDR3 has 13 residues. The V gene's germline CDR1 is SQVTM and CDR2 ANQGSEA. The CDR3 protein is CSVEWEGNTEDFF. CDR3 DNA: TGCAGCGTTGAGTGGGAAGGGAACACTGAAGATTTCTTT.

About this clonotype: One end of the junction is discordant with germline, which a read error may explain. V usage is TRBV12-3 or TRBV12-4 and J usage is TRBJ1-2, with D possibly being TRBD1 (5 bases). This CDR3 comprises 16 residues. The chain's CDR3 is CASRRRGGGTSYGHTF. CDR3 sequence (DNA): TGTGCCAGCAGAAGGAGGGGCGGTGGAACTAGTTATGGCCACACCTTC.

Concerning this clonotype: This may be a read error: a much more frequent sequence differs by one nucleotide. The V and J genes are TRBV28 and TRBJ1-1; the D is unclear. Trimming took off 1 base at V and 5 bases at J, with 14 bases between the two ends. The CDR3 is 15 residues long. In germline, CDR1 is MDHEN, CDR2 SYDVKM. CDR3 nucleotides: TGTGCCAGCAGTTTATCGTCAGAGGGAAGGACTGAAGCTTTCTTT. Its translation is CASSLSSEGRTEAFF. Combining the CDR3 with reference TRBV28 and TRBJ1-1 gives the whole variable domain DVKVTQSSRYLVKRTGEKVFLECVQDMDHENMFWYRQDPGLGLRLIYFSYDVKMKEKGDIPEGYSVSREKKERFSLILESASTNQTSMYLCASSLSSEGRTEAFFGQGTRLTVV.

This clonotype showed up many times. V gene TRBV20-1 combines with J gene TRBJ1-1; D ambiguous. The length of the CDR3 is 13 residues. Trimming cost V 6 bases and J 2 bases, with 13 bases left between them. Germline assignment: CDR1 DFQATT and CDR2 SNEGSKA (reference sequence). The chain's CDR3 is CSATGVSNTEAFF. In DNA form, the CDR3 reads TGCAGTGCGACTGGGGTTTCCAACACTGAAGCTTTCTTT.

This clonotype was seen once. This is likely an artifact of a read error, given a far larger clone one base away. The chain employs TRBV7-8 and TRBJ2-3; 7 bases line up with TRBD2. Germline-derived CDR1 and CDR2 are SGHVS and FQNEAQ. The CDR3 loop spans 13 amino acids. Unmatched junction bases numbered 5, after V lost 2 bases and J lost 9 bases. This CDR3 reads CASSLRGLGTQYF. In nucleotides, the CDR3 is TGTGCCAGCAGCTTAAGAGGACTAGGAACGCAGTATTTT.